One sample yielded the 21 T cell receptor beta chains listed below, sequenced in a study of CD8 T cells in Susac syndrome. An amount of RNA that ranged from roughly 0.5 to 1 ug was reverse transcribed with random hexamers. TCRdb redid the calling of the immunoSEQ multiplex PCR reads with MiXCR, one entry per CDR3 protein. The sample shows 71,000 or so distinct CDR3 sequences, roughly 93% of them seen only once. Sequencing input: CD4+ T cells from PBMCs. Every receptor here comes from a human donor with Susac syndrome.

V usage is TRBV2 and J usage is TRBJ2-7; TRBD2 matches 12 bases. CDR1 and CDR2 (germline): SNHLY, FYNNEI. This CDR3 spans 17 amino acids. The V segment lost 0 bases and the J segment 3 bases; nucleotides outside the gene matches: 6. The CDR3 coding sequence is TGTGCCAGCAGTGAAGCGGCTAGCGGGGGGGGCTACTACGAGCAGTACTTC. It is translated as CASSEAASGGGYYEQYF.

This chain uses TRBV11-2 with TRBJ2-1, with 13 bases identical to TRBD2. With 6 bases clipped from V and 0 bases from J, the junction kept 14 bases outside the gene matches. CDR3 length: 20 residues. Germline CDR1 and CDR2: SGHAT and FQNNGV. This CDR3 is CASRPPLAGGYRGSYNEQFF. Written as DNA, the CDR3 is TGTGCCAGCAGACCGCCACTAGCGGGGGGGTATCGGGGCTCCTACAATGAGCAGTTCTTC.

V usage is TRBV6-6 and J usage is TRBJ2-5, with 7 bases lining up with TRBD2. This CDR3 contains 14 residues. The V and J ends lost 8 bases and 0 bases, in that order; junction bases with no gene match: 6. Germline V gene sequence: CDR1 MNHNY, CDR2 SVGAGI (reference sequence). This chain's CDR3 is CASGRVAYQETQYF. Here the CDR3 DNA reads TGTGCCAGCGGGAGGGTTGCGTACCAAGAGACCCAGTACTTC.

This chain connects TRBV28 to TRBJ2-7, with 7 positions matching TRBD2. Trimming at V came to 2 bases and at J to 4 bases, leaving 5 bases not matched to a gene. From germline, CDR1 is MDHEN and CDR2 SYDVKM. The CDR3 length is 14 residues. This chain's CDR3 is CASSLSGGEYEQYF. CDR3 nucleotide sequence: TGTGCCAGCAGTTTAAGTGGGGGGGAGTACGAGCAGTACTTC.

This chain uses TRBV6-2 or TRBV6-3 with TRBJ2-3; TRBD2 is a possible D gene (6 bases). Germline V CDR1 and CDR2: MNHEY, SVGEGT. This CDR3 comprises 16 residues. The germline V and J ends were trimmed by 3 bases and 3 bases, with 16 bases remaining between them. The CDR3 loop reads CASSYWRTRGTDTQYF. The CDR3 nucleotides are TGTGCCAGCAGTTATTGGCGGACTCGGGGGACAGATACGCAGTATTTT.

The rearrangement uses TRBV7-2 and TRBJ1-5, with 10 bases that match TRBD1. The trim removed 10 bases at V and 3 bases at J, leaving 9 bases unmatched. CDR3 length: 15 residues. Germline-derived CDR1 and CDR2 are SGHTA and FQGNSA. CDR3 in DNA: TGTGCCACGCGACAGGGGGCCAACCCCAATCAGCCCCAGCATTTT. This codes for CATRQGANPNQPQHF.

The rearrangement joins TRBV19 to TRBJ1-2; D remains unclear. Looked up from germline, CDR1 is LNHDA and CDR2 is SQIVND (reference sequence). V lost 2 bases to trimming and J lost 3 bases, with 10 bases between them. This CDR3 spans 14 amino acids. Here the CDR3 reads CASSINPQDYGYTF. The CDR3 nucleotides read TGTGCCAGTAGTATAAACCCCCAGGACTATGGCTACACCTTC.

This chain links TRBV7-9 with TRBJ2-1, with 13 nucleotides matching TRBD2. V shed 5 bases and J 7 bases; nucleotides not matched to a gene: 5. The CDR3 runs 15 residues. Germline assignment: CDR1 SEHNR and CDR2 FQNEAQ (reference sequence). DNA of the CDR3: TGTGCCAGCAGCCTGGGACTAGCGGGGTCGAATGAGCAGTTCTTC. As protein: CASSLGLAGSNEQFF.

V gene TRBV15 combines with J gene TRBJ1-3; D call uncertain. Germline assignment: CDR1 LNHNV and CDR2 YYDKDF (reference sequence). The CDR3 is made up of 13 amino acids. V lost 6 bases and J lost 4, with 10 bases in between. CDR3 in amino acids: CATRVLAGNTIYF. Written as DNA, the CDR3 is TGTGCCACCAGAGTCCTCGCCGGAAACACCATATATTTT. The whole variable domain, remainder taken from reference TRBV15 and TRBJ1-3, is DAMVIQNPRYQVTQFGKPVTLSCSQTLNHNVMYWYQQKSSQAPKLLFHYYDKDFNNEADTPDNFQSRRPNTSFCFLDIRSPGLGDTAMYLCATRVLAGNTIYFGEGSWLTVV.

This chain links TRBV7-8 with TRBJ1-4, with TRBD1 matching over 8 bases. With V trimmed by 5 bases and J by 0 bases, 2 bases remained unmatched. This CDR3 has 15 amino acids. Germline V gene lookup returns CDR1 SGHVS and CDR2 FQNEAQ. The CDR3: CASSDRGSTNEKLFF. The CDR3 nucleotides read TGTGCCAGCAGCGACAGGGGCTCAACTAATGAAAAACTGTTTTTT.

The CDR3 sequence is CASSVDRAYEQYF. In DNA, the CDR3 is TGTGCCAGCAGTGTAGACAGAGCCTACGAGCAGTACTTC. This chain connects TRBV2 to TRBJ2-7, with a tentative D call TRBD1 (5 bases). The CDR3 length is 13 residues. V was shortened by 4 bases and J by 2 bases, with 9 bases between the two germline ends. Germline lookup yields CDR1 SNHLY and CDR2 FYNNEI.

The chain joins TRBV6-6 to TRBJ2-7; perhaps TRBD1 as D (5 bases). The CDR3 loop spans 13 amino acids. Trimming took 6 bases from V and 3 from J, leaving 12 bases between them. CDR1 is MNHNY, CDR2 SVGAGI, per germline (reference sequence). CDR3 DNA: TGTGCCAGCAGCGAGGACACCTACTACGAGCAGTACTTC. Translated, it gives CASSEDTYYEQYF.

This chain uses TRBV3-1 with TRBJ1-1, with no clear D. Germline CDR1 LGHDT, CDR2 YNNKEL (reference sequence). The CDR3 extends over 13 amino acids. Trimming took 1 base from V and 0 from J, leaving 3 bases between them. The CDR3 nucleotides are TGTGCCAGCAGCCAAGTGATGAACACTGAAGCTTTCTTT. Its protein product is CASSQVMNTEAFF. Complete variable domain (other parts from reference TRBV3-1 and TRBJ1-1): DTAVSQTPKYLVTQMGNDKSIKCEQNLGHDTMYWYKQDSKKFLKIMFSYNNKELIINETVPNRFSPKSPDKAHLNLHINSLELGDSAVYFCASSQVMNTEAFFGQGTRLTVV.

In its sample, this clonotype was seen once. The rearrangement joins TRBV2 to TRBJ2-6; D possibly corresponds to TRBD2 (5 bases). CDR3 length: 15 amino acids. Trimming took off 4 bases at V and 0 bases at J, with 7 bases between the two ends. CDR1 is SNHLY, CDR2 FYNNEI, per germline. CDR3: CASSARASGANVLTF. The CDR3 coding sequence is TGTGCCAGCAGTGCGAGGGCCTCTGGGGCCAACGTCCTGACTTTC.

V usage is TRBV5-1 and J usage is TRBJ1-4; D gene uncertain. Germline V lookup: CDR1 SGHRS, CDR2 YFSETQ. Trimming took off 4 bases at V and 3 bases at J, with 16 bases between the two ends. This CDR3 has 16 amino acids. The CDR3 loop reads CASSAGPWDSNEKLFF. CDR3 DNA: TGCGCCAGCAGCGCCGGGCCCTGGGATTCTAATGAAAAACTGTTTTTT.

This clonotype was observed a single time. This chain links TRBV20-1 with TRBJ1-2, with TRBD1 as a possible D gene (5 bases). Germline loops: CDR1 DFQATT, CDR2 SNEGSKA (reference sequence). The CDR3 sequence is 14 residues long. V gave up 1 base and J gave up 5 bases, with 14 bases separating them. CDR3 sequence: CSARAASEGYGYTF. The DNA for the CDR3 is TGCAGTGCTAGAGCTGCCTCCGAGGGGTATGGCTACACCTTC.

This chain links TRBV5-1 with TRBJ1-1, with unresolved D. This CDR3 has 13 amino acids. V was cut by 3 bases and J by 0 bases, with 6 bases left in between. Germline CDR1 reads SGHRS; CDR2 reads YFSETQ. The CDR3 DNA follows: TGCGCCAGCAGCTCCAGTATGAACACTGAAGCTTTCTTT. This codes for CASSSSMNTEAFF.

This chain links TRBV4-2 with TRBJ1-2; D possibly corresponds to TRBD1 (6 bases). CDR1 and CDR2 (germline): LGHNA, YNFKEQ. Trimming cost V 2 bases and J 4 bases, with 14 bases left between them. The CDR3 is 15 amino acids. The chain's CDR3 is CASSQSQGSTYGYTF. In nucleotides, the CDR3 is TGTGCCAGCAGCCAAAGTCAGGGGAGCACCTATGGCTACACCTTC.

The chain recombines TRBV19 with TRBJ1-6; D may be TRBD1 (6 bases). Germline-derived CDR1 and CDR2 are LNHDA and SQIVND (reference sequence). CDR3 length: 12 amino acids. Trimming left V 8 bases short and J 9 bases short, with 11 bases between. The CDR3 DNA reads TGTGCCAGTCGTAGGGGGAGTTCACCCCTCCACTTT. This gives the protein CASRRGSSPLHF. The variable domain in full, completed from reference TRBV19 and TRBJ1-6, reads DGGITQSPKYLFRKEGQNVTLSCEQNLNHDAMYWYRQDPGQGLRLIYYSQIVNDFQKGDIAEGYSVSREKKESFPLTVTSAQKNPTAFYLCASRRGSSPLHFGNGTRLTVT.

CDR3 loop: CASSISGGGRIIQYF. The CDR3 coding sequence is TGTGCCAGTAGTATATCAGGGGGCGGAAGAATCATTCAGTACTTC. The chain has TRBV19 and TRBJ2-4, with 8 positions matching TRBD1. The V gene's germline CDR1 is LNHDA and CDR2 SQIVND (reference sequence). Trimming cost V 2 bases and J 9 bases; bases outside gene matches: 9. This CDR3 has 15 residues.

The chain joins TRBV25-1 to TRBJ1-1; the D is unclear. Trimming removed 10 bases from V and 0 bases from J, with 6 bases in between. The CDR3 spans 11 residues. Per the germline V gene, CDR1 is MGHDK and CDR2 is SYGVNS. CDR3 coding DNA: TGTGCCACCGAACTGAACACTGAAGCTTTCTTT. It codes for CATELNTEAFF.